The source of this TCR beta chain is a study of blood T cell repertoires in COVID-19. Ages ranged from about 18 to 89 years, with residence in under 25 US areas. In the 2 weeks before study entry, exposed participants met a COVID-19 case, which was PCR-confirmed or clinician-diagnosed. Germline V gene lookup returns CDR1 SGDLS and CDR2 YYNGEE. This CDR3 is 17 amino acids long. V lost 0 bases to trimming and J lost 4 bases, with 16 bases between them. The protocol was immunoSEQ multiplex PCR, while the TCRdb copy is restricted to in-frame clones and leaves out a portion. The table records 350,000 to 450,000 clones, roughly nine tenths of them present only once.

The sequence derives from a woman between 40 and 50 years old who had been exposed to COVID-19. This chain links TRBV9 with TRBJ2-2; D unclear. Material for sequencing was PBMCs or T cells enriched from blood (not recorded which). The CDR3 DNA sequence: TGTGCCAGCAGCGTAGCTGTAATCGGTTACGGCACCGGGGAGCTGTTTTTT. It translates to CASSVAVIGYGTGELFF.